The entry below describes one T cell receptor beta chain. At one end, the junction sequence differs from germline, possibly due to a read error. Per germline, CDR1 SEHNR and CDR2 FQNEAQ (reference sequence). This CDR3 is built from 12 residues. This sample is drawn from a study of cytomegalovirus exposure and HLA in healthy donors. Both 60 Vbeta primers and 13 Jbeta primers went into the PCR. Some clones are missing from TCRdb's copy, which holds only in-frame ones; the method was immunoSEQ multiplex PCR. The data hold 100,000 or so clones, with under 85% observed a single time. The sample was PBMCs. The chain joins TRBV7-9 to TRBJ1-2; 8 bases are shared with TRBD1. The TCR comes from a man younger than 40 in good health and CMV-seronegative. The CDR3 protein is CSSSLEGQDAPF. In nucleotides, the CDR3 is TGTTCCAGCAGCTTAGAGGGACAGGATGCCCCCTTC.